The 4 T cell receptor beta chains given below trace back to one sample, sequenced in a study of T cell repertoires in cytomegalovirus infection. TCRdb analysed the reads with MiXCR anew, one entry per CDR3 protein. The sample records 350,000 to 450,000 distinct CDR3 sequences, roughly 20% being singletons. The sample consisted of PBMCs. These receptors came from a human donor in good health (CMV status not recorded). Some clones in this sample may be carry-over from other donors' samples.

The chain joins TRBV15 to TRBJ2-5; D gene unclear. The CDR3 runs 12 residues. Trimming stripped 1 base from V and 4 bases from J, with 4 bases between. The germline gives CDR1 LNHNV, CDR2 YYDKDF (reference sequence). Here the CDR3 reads CATSRGLETQYF. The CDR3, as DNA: TGTGCCACCAGCAGAGGTCTAGAGACCCAGTACTTC.

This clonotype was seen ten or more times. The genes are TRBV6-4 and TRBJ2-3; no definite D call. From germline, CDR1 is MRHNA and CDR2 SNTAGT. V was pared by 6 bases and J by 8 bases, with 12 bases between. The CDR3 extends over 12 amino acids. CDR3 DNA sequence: TGTGCCAGCAGCCCCCAGGCTGGTACGCAGTATTTT. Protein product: CASSPQAGTQYF.

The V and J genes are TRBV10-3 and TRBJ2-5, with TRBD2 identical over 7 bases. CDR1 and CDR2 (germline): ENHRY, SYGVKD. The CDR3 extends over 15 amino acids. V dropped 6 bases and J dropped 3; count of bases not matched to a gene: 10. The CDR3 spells CAIRSGTKGEETQYF. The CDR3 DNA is TGTGCCATCAGGTCCGGGACTAAGGGTGAAGAGACCCAGTACTTC.

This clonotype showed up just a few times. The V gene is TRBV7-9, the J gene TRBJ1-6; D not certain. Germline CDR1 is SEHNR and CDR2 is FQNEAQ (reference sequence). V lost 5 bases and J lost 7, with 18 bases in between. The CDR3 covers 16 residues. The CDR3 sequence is CASSTRGPAGNSPLHF. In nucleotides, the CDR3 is TGTGCCAGCAGCACGCGAGGGCCTGCGGGGAATTCACCCCTCCACTTT.